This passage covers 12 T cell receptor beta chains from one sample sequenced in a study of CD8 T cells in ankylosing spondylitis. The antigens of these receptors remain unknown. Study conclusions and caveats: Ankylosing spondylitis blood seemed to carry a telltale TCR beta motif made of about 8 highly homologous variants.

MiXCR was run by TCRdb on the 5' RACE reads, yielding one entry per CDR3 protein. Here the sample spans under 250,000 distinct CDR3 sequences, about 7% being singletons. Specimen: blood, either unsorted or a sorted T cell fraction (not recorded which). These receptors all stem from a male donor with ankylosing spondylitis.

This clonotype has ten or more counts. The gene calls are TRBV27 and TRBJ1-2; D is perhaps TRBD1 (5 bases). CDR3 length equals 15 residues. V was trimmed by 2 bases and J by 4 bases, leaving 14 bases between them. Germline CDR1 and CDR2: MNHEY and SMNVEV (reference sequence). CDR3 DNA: TGTGCCAGCAGTTTAGTGGGGGGAGCTCCCTATGGCTACACCTTC. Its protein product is CASSLVGGAPYGYTF.

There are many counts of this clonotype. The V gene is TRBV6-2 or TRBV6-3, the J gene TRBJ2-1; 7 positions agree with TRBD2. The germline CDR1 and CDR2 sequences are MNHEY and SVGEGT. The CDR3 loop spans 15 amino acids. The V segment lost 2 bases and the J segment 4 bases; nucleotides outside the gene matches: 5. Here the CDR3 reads CASSYGASGYNEQFF. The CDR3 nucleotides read TGTGCCAGCAGTTACGGGGCTAGCGGTTACAATGAGCAGTTCTTC.

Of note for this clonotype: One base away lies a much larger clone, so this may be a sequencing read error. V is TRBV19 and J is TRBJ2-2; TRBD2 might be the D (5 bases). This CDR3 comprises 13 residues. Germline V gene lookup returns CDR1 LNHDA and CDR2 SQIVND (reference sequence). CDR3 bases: TGTGCCAGTAGTACCTTTGGGCACGGGGAGCTGTATTTT. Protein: CASSTFGHGELYF.

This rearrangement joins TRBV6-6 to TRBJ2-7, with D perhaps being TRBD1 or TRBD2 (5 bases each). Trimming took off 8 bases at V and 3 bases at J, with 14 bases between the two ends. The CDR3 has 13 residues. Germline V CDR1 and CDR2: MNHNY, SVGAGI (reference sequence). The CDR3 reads CASGTLQDYEQYF. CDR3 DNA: TGTGCCAGCGGGACCTTACAAGACTACGAGCAGTACTTC.

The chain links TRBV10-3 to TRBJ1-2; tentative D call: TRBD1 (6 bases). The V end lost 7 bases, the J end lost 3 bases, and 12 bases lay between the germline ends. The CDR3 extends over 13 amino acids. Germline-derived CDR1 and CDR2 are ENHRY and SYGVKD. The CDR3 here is CAINRDRDYGYTF. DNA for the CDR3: TGTGCCATCAACAGGGACCGGGACTATGGCTACACCTTC.

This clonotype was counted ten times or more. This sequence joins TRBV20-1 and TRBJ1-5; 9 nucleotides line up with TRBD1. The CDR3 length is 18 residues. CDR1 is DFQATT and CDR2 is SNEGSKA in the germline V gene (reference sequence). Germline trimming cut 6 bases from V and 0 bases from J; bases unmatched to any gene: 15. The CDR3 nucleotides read TGCAGTGCCAAGACCCGGGACAGGGATCTATATAGCAATCAGCCCCAGCATTTT. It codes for CSAKTRDRDLYSNQPQHF.

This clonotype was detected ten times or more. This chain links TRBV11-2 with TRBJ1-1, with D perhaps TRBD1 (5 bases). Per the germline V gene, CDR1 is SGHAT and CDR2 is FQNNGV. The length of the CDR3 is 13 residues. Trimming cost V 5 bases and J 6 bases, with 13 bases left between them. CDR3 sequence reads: CASSPRTWAEAFF. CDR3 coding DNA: TGTGCCAGCAGCCCCCGGACATGGGCTGAAGCTTTCTTT. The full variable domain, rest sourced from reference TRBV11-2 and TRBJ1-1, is EAGVAQSPRYKIIEKRQSVAFWCNPISGHATLYWYQQILGQGPKLLIQFQNNGVVDDSQLPKDRFSAERLKGVDSTLKIQPAKLEDSAVYLCASSPRTWAEAFFGQGTRLTVV.

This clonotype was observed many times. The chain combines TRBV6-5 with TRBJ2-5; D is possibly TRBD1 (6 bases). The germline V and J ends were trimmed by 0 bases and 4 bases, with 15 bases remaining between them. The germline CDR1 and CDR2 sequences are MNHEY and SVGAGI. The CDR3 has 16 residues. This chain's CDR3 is CASSYSMAARGETQYF. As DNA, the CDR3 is TGTGCCAGCAGTTACTCAATGGCTGCCAGGGGAGAGACCCAGTACTTC.

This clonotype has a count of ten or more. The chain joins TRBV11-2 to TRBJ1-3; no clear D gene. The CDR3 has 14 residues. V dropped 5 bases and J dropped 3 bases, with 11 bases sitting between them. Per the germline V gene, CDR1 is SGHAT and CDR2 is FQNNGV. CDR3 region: CASSIGGGGNTIYF. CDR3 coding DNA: TGTGCCAGCAGCATTGGAGGAGGTGGAAACACCATATATTTT.

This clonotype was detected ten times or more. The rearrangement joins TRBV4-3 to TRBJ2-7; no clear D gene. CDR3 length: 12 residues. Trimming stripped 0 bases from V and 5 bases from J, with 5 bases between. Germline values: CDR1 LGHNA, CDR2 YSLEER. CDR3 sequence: CASSQDPHEQYF. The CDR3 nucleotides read TGCGCCAGCAGCCAAGATCCCCACGAGCAGTACTTC.

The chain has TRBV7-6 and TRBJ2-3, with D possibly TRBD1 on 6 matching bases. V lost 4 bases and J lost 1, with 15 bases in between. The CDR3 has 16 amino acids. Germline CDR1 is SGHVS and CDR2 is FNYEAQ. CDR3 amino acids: CASSSRPGHRTDTQYF. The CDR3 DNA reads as TGTGCCAGCAGCTCCCGACCGGGACACCGCACAGATACGCAGTATTTT.

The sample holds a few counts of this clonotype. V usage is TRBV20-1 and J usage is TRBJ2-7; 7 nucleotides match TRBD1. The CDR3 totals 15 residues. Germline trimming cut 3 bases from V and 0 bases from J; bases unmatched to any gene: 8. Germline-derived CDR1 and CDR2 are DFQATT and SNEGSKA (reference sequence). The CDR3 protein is CSARETGTFSYEQYF. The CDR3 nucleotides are TGCAGTGCTAGGGAGACAGGGACCTTCTCCTACGAGCAGTACTTC.